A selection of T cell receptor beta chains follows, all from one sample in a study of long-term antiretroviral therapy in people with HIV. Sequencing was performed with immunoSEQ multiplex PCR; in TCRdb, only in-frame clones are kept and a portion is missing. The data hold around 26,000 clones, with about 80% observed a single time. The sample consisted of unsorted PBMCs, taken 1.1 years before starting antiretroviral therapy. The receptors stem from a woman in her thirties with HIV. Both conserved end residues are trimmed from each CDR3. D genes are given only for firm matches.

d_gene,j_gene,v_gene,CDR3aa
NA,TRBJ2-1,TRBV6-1,ASRPIDRANEQF
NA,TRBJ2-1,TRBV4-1,ASSQAAGTPGSRPYNEQF
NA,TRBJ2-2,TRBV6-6,ASSSPPSANTGELF
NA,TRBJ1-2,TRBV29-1,SVEVVTVPNYGYT
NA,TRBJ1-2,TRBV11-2,ASSLDHVRTYGYT
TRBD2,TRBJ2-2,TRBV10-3,AISGSLAGVTGELF
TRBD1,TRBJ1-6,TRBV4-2,ASSQTGDSPLH
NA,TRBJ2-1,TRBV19,ATSLSGYSYNEQF
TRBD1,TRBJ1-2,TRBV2,ASTVTGGYGYT
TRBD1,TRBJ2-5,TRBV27,ASSLSNRGETQY
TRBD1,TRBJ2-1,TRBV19,ASTPAQGAFNEQF
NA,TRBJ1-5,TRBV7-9,ASGGDQPQH
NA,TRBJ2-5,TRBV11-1,ASSPGQSQETQY
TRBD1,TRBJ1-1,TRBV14,ASSQLDRVNSEAF
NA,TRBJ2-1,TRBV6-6,ASSHGTTRGNEQF
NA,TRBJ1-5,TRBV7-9,ASSLGTKNQPQH
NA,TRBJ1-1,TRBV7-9,ASSYSTLGTEAF
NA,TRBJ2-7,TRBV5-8,ASSLERGSYEQY
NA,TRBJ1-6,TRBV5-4,ASSLDSSYNSPLH
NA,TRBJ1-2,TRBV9,ASAKVGYGYT
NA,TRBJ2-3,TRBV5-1,ASGPRGAVDTQY
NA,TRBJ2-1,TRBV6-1,ASSSRRGNEQF
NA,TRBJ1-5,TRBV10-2,ASRDYSNQPQH
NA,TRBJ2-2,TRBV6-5,ASSYSRRGTGELF
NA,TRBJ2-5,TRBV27,ASSFRGETQY
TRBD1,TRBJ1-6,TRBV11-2,ASSLETGGHNSPLH